These 9 T cell receptor beta chains share one sample of origin, sequenced in a study of cytomegalovirus exposure and HLA in healthy donors. The study ran its PCR with 60 Vbeta and 13 Jbeta primers. Measured with immunoSEQ multiplex PCR; TCRdb has only the in-frame clones, and not every one. Of about 120,000 clones in the sample, approximately 87% were seen once. Sequencing input: PBMCs. The receptors here all came from a man between 18 and 29 years old in good health and CMV-seropositive.

The V and J genes are TRBV7-9 and TRBJ1-5; 7 nucleotides match TRBD1. Germline CDR1 reads SEHNR; CDR2 reads FQNEAQ (reference sequence). This CDR3 is 15 amino acids long. The V gene end was trimmed by 5 bases and the J gene end by 5 bases; junction bases not matched to a gene: 9. This chain's CDR3 is CASSDPGQEDQPQHF. The DNA for the CDR3 is TGTGCCAGCAGCGATCCTGGACAGGAAGATCAGCCCCAGCATTTT. The variable domain in full, with the rest retrieved from reference TRBV7-9 and TRBJ1-5, is DTGVSQNPRHKITKRGQNVTFRCDPISEHNRLYWYRQTLGQGPEFLTYFQNEAQLEKSRLLSDRFSAERPKGSFSTLEIQRTEQGDSAMYLCASSDPGQEDQPQHFGDGTRLSIL.

This clone was seen just once. The chain carries TRBV6-5 and TRBJ1-2, with 12 bases that match TRBD1. The CDR3 contains 14 residues. V dropped 2 bases and J dropped 7; count of bases not matched to a gene: 2. The germline V gene encodes CDR1 MNHEY and CDR2 SVGAGI. The DNA for the CDR3 is TGTGCCAGCAGTTACGGGACAGGGGGCTTTGGCTACACCTTC. Amino acids: CASSYGTGGFGYTF.

The chain uses TRBV7-2 and TRBJ1-5; the D is unclear. The CDR3 contains 14 residues. Germline lookup yields CDR1 SGHTA and CDR2 FQGNSA. Trimming shortened V by 3 bases and J by 4 bases, and 10 bases separated the two germline ends. The CDR3 protein is CASSFLWENQPQHF. Written as DNA, the CDR3 is TGTGCCAGCAGCTTCTTATGGGAGAATCAGCCCCAGCATTTT.

The chain employs TRBV2 and TRBJ2-5; possible D gene TRBD1, 6 bases. CDR1 is SNHLY and CDR2 is FYNNEI in the germline V gene. The length of the CDR3 is 13 residues. V was cut by 10 bases and J by 1 base, with 13 bases left in between. CDR3 coding DNA: TGTGCCACCCTTAGGGGGTTCCAAGAGACCCAGTACTTC. Translating it yields CATLRGFQETQYF.

This clone has a handful of counts. The gene calls are TRBV2 and TRBJ2-1; D is unclear. The CDR3 extends over 10 amino acids. Germline-derived CDR1 and CDR2 are SNHLY and FYNNEI. V lost 4 bases and J 7 bases, leaving 2 bases between the germline ends. CDR3 in amino acids: CASSANEQFF. The CDR3 DNA reads as TGTGCCAGCAGTGCAAATGAGCAGTTCTTC.

This clone came up once. This chain links TRBV19 with TRBJ1-6, with a possible D match to TRBD1 (6 bases). CDR1 and CDR2 (germline): LNHDA, SQIVND (reference sequence). Trimming took off 3 bases at V and 10 bases at J, with 10 bases between the two ends. The CDR3 totals 13 residues. This chain's CDR3 is CASSISQGSPLHF. In DNA, the CDR3 is TGTGCCAGTAGTATCAGTCAGGGGTCACCCCTCCACTTT.

The chain carries TRBV2 and TRBJ1-2; D is possibly TRBD1 (6 bases). CDR3 length: 14 residues. Germline V CDR1 and CDR2: SNHLY, FYNNEI. Trimming removed 5 bases from V and 5 bases from J, with 15 bases in between. DNA for the CDR3: TGTGCCAGCAGTCTCCGACAGGAGCCATATGGCTACACCTTC. This gives the protein CASSLRQEPYGYTF. The full variable domain, with the rest looked up from reference TRBV2 and TRBJ1-2, is EPEVTQTPSHQVTQMGQEVILRCVPISNHLYFYWYRQILGQKVEFLVSFYNNEISEKSEIFDDQFSVERPDGSNFTLKIRSTKLEDSAMYFCASSLRQEPYGYTFGSGTRLTVV.

The chain uses TRBV5-1 and TRBJ2-3; 10 bases line up with TRBD2. The germline gives CDR1 SGHRS, CDR2 YFSETQ. Trimming cost V 5 bases and J 3 bases; bases outside gene matches: 3. The length of the CDR3 is 14 residues. CDR3 in DNA: TGCGCCAGCAGATTAGCGGGGGGAACAGATACGCAGTATTTT. It yields the protein CASRLAGGTDTQYF.

This clone occurred a few times. The chain recombines TRBV12-5 with TRBJ2-3; 10 positions match TRBD2. The CDR3 has 14 amino acids. V trimming: 5 bases; J trimming: 4 bases; junction bases outside the gene matches: 3. Germline loops: CDR1 LGHNT, CDR2 FRNRAP. CDR3 sequence (DNA): TGTGCTAGTGGTAAGCTAGCGGGGGCAGATACGCAGTATTTT. It is translated as CASGKLAGADTQYF. The variable domain in full, with the rest retrieved from reference TRBV12-5 and TRBJ2-3, is DARVTQTPRHKVTEMGQEVTMRCQPILGHNTVFWYRQTMMQGLELLAYFRNRAPLDDSGMPKDRFSAEMPDATLATLKIQPSEPRDSAVYFCASGKLAGADTQYFGPGTRLTVL.